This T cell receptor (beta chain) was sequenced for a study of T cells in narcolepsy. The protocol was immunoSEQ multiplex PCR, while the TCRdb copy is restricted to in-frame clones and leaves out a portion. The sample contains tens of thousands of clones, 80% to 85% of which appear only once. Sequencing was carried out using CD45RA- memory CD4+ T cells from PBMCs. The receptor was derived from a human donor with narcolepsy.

The CDR3 loop reads CASSRDSSGLNEQFF. The CDR3 DNA follows: TGTGCCAGTAGTAGAGACTCCTCGGGACTCAATGAGCAGTTCTTC. The genes are TRBV19 and TRBJ2-1; D is perhaps TRBD2 (6 bases). The CDR3 runs to 15 residues. V was pared by 4 bases and J by 6 bases, with 16 bases between. Germline V CDR1 and CDR2: LNHDA, SQIVND (reference sequence). Complete variable domain (other parts from reference TRBV19 and TRBJ2-1): DGGITQSPKYLFRKEGQNVTLSCEQNLNHDAMYWYRQDPGQGLRLIYYSQIVNDFQKGDIAEGYSVSREKKESFPLTVTSAQKNPTAFYLCASSRDSSGLNEQFFGPGTRLTVL.